This is a list of T cell receptor beta chains from one sample in a study of T cells in Graves' hyperthyroidism and ophthalmopathy. TCRdb re-analysed the multiplex PCR reads in MiXCR, keeping a single row per CDR3 protein. The sample has 600,000 to 900,000 distinct CDR3 sequences, 16% seen once; the top ten hold around 7.7%. Sequencing was performed on blood. Every receptor here comes from a man in his late teens or twenties with Graves' hyperthyroidism. Each CDR3 is given with its conserved first and last residue. The order of the fields is CDR3 protein, CDR3 DNA, V gene, J gene, clone size, D gene. The D gene is left open where the match is weak. Size tells how often a clone was seen (once, few, many) or the class of an expanded clone, and some rows leave it out.

cdr3_aa: CASSQITQYF
cdr3_nt: TGTGCCAGCAGCCAGATTACGCAGTATTTT
v_call: TRBV7-2
j_call: TRBJ2-3
clone_size: many
d_call: NA

cdr3_aa: CSASQGAIENIQYF
cdr3_nt: TGCAGTGCTTCACAGGGGGCCATAGAAAACATTCAGTACTTC
v_call: TRBV20-1
j_call: TRBJ2-4
clone_size: few
d_call: TRBD1

cdr3_aa: CSATPSGSEQYF
cdr3_nt: TGCAGTGCCACTCCTAGCGGGAGCGAGCAGTACTTC
v_call: TRBV20-1
j_call: TRBJ2-7
clone_size: few
d_call: TRBD2

cdr3_aa: CASSQDPSGIYNEQFF
cdr3_nt: TGTGCCAGCAGCCAAGATCCTAGCGGGATATACAATGAGCAGTTCTTC
v_call: TRBV4-2
j_call: TRBJ2-1
clone_size: NA
d_call: TRBD2

cdr3_aa: CASSNPGQGVDEQFF
cdr3_nt: TGTGCCAGCAGCAATCCGGGACAGGGAGTCGATGAGCAGTTCTTC
v_call: TRBV7-9
j_call: TRBJ2-1
clone_size: many
d_call: TRBD1

cdr3_aa: CASSVDGRARAQYF
cdr3_nt: TGTGCCAGCAGCGTAGACGGTAGGGCTAGGGCCCAGTACTTC
v_call: TRBV9
j_call: TRBJ2-5
clone_size: NA
d_call: NA

cdr3_aa: CASSQEVGGALYNEQFF
cdr3_nt: TGCGCCAGCAGCCAAGAAGTGGGAGGGGCCCTCTACAATGAGCAGTTCTTC
v_call: TRBV4-1
j_call: TRBJ2-1
clone_size: few
d_call: TRBD2

cdr3_aa: CASSRVGRSYEQYF
cdr3_nt: TGCGCCAGCAGCCGCGTAGGGCGTTCCTACGAGCAGTACTTC
v_call: TRBV4-1
j_call: TRBJ2-7
clone_size: few
d_call: NA

cdr3_aa: CATSSGPGLAGADTQYF
cdr3_nt: TGTGCCACCAGCAGCGGACCGGGACTAGCGGGGGCAGATACGCAGTATTTT
v_call: TRBV15
j_call: TRBJ2-3
clone_size: few
d_call: TRBD2

cdr3_aa: CASSPARGRATEQFF
cdr3_nt: TGTGCCAGCAGCCCCGCCCGCGGGAGGGCGACTGAGCAGTTCTTC
v_call: TRBV7-9
j_call: TRBJ2-1
clone_size: few
d_call: TRBD2

cdr3_aa: CASSPLGDNEQFF
cdr3_nt: TGTGCCAGCAGTCCTCTGGGGGACAATGAGCAGTTCTTC
v_call: TRBV28
j_call: TRBJ2-1
clone_size: many
d_call: NA

cdr3_aa: CASSLYLGGAKNIQYF
cdr3_nt: TGTGCCAGCAGCTTATATCTTGGGGGGGCCAAAAACATTCAGTACTTC
v_call: TRBV11-2
j_call: TRBJ2-4
clone_size: NA
d_call: NA

cdr3_aa: CASAVGNYEQYF
cdr3_nt: TGTGCCAGCGCGGTCGGCAACTACGAGCAGTACTTC
v_call: TRBV7-9
j_call: TRBJ2-7
clone_size: NA
d_call: NA

cdr3_aa: CASSDLGGLGGYTF
cdr3_nt: TGTGCCAGCAGTGATCTAGGAGGGCTCGGTGGCTACACCTTC
v_call: TRBV6-1
j_call: TRBJ1-2
clone_size: once
d_call: NA

cdr3_aa: CASSLYRGQSYEQYF
cdr3_nt: TGTGCCAGCAGCTTATATAGGGGCCAGTCCTACGAGCAGTACTTC
v_call: TRBV7-2
j_call: TRBJ2-7
clone_size: few
d_call: NA

cdr3_aa: CASSWGQGSNQPQHF
cdr3_nt: TGTGCCAGCAGTTGGGGACAGGGGAGCAATCAGCCCCAGCATTTT
v_call: TRBV28
j_call: TRBJ1-5
clone_size: many
d_call: TRBD1

cdr3_aa: CASSLDRIYEQYF
cdr3_nt: TGTGCCAGCAGTTTGGACCGAATCTACGAGCAGTACTTC
v_call: TRBV6-1
j_call: TRBJ2-7
clone_size: many
d_call: NA

cdr3_aa: CASSPWGPNNEQFF
cdr3_nt: TGTGCCAGCAGCCCCTGGGGCCCGAACAATGAGCAGTTCTTC
v_call: TRBV3-1
j_call: TRBJ2-1
clone_size: NA
d_call: NA

cdr3_aa: CASSRKRERGGELFF
cdr3_nt: TGTGCCAGTAGCCGAAAGAGGGAGCGGGGCGGGGAGCTGTTTTTT
v_call: TRBV19
j_call: TRBJ2-2
clone_size: NA
d_call: TRBD2

cdr3_aa: CASSMGTDQETQYF
cdr3_nt: TGTGCCAGTAGTATGGGGACAGACCAAGAGACCCAGTACTTC
v_call: TRBV19
j_call: TRBJ2-5
clone_size: few
d_call: TRBD1

cdr3_aa: CASSATGRSEHYGYTF
cdr3_nt: TGTGCCAGCAGCGCGACAGGGAGGAGCGAACACTATGGCTACACCTTC
v_call: TRBV7-7
j_call: TRBJ1-2
clone_size: many
d_call: TRBD1

cdr3_aa: CASSLGRTGGTGNYNEQFF
cdr3_nt: TGTGCCAGCAGCTTAGGGCGGACAGGGGGAACGGGGAACTACAATGAGCAGTTCTTC
v_call: TRBV11-2
j_call: TRBJ2-1
clone_size: many
d_call: TRBD1

cdr3_aa: CSVPSHLNHEQYF
cdr3_nt: TGCAGTGTCCCGAGCCACCTAAATCACGAGCAGTACTTC
v_call: TRBV20-1
j_call: TRBJ2-7
clone_size: few
d_call: NA

cdr3_aa: CANSLVPWDEQFF
cdr3_nt: TGTGCCAACAGCTTAGTCCCGTGGGATGAGCAGTTCTTC
v_call: TRBV7-2
j_call: TRBJ2-1
clone_size: NA
d_call: NA

cdr3_aa: CASSIQGNEQFF
cdr3_nt: TGTGCCAGCAGTATACAGGGGAATGAGCAGTTCTTC
v_call: TRBV7-9
j_call: TRBJ2-1
clone_size: many
d_call: TRBD1

cdr3_aa: CASSLERGLAGSTDTQYF
cdr3_nt: TGCGCCAGCAGCTTGGAAAGAGGACTAGCGGGGAGCACAGATACGCAGTATTTT
v_call: TRBV5-1
j_call: TRBJ2-3
clone_size: few
d_call: TRBD2

cdr3_aa: CASSQGLGANGELFF
cdr3_nt: TGTGCCAGCAGCCAGGGGCTTGGAGCGAACGGGGAGCTGTTTTTT
v_call: TRBV7-3
j_call: TRBJ2-2
clone_size: NA
d_call: NA

cdr3_aa: CASSQGPLADLSYF
cdr3_nt: TGTGCCAGCAGCCAAGGACCACTAGCAGATCTTTCGTATTTT
v_call: TRBV3-1
j_call: TRBJ2-3
clone_size: many
d_call: NA

cdr3_aa: CASGRGGEQYF
cdr3_nt: TGTGCCAGCGGCCGAGGTGGAGAGCAGTACTTC
v_call: TRBV7-9
j_call: TRBJ2-7
clone_size: few
d_call: NA

cdr3_aa: CATSPETIQAYSYEQYF
cdr3_nt: TGTGCCACCAGCCCAGAGACCATCCAGGCCTACTCCTACGAGCAGTACTTC
v_call: TRBV15
j_call: TRBJ2-7
clone_size: many
d_call: NA

cdr3_aa: CASSMGRQSEQYF
cdr3_nt: TGTGCCAGTAGTATGGGTCGACAGAGCGAGCAGTACTTC
v_call: TRBV19
j_call: TRBJ2-7
clone_size: many
d_call: NA

cdr3_aa: CASSPGVRGTEAFF
cdr3_nt: TGTGCCAGCAGCCCAGGGGTGCGTGGCACTGAAGCTTTCTTT
v_call: TRBV6-1
j_call: TRBJ1-1
clone_size: few
d_call: NA

cdr3_aa: CAISGGYREGLSEQFF
cdr3_nt: TGTGCCATCAGTGGAGGGTATCGGGAGGGGCTCAGTGAGCAGTTCTTC
v_call: TRBV10-3
j_call: TRBJ2-1
clone_size: many
d_call: TRBD2

cdr3_aa: CASGPTGSSDQPQHF
cdr3_nt: TGTGCCAGCGGCCCAACAGGGTCTTCTGATCAGCCCCAGCATTTT
v_call: TRBV9
j_call: TRBJ1-5
clone_size: few
d_call: NA

cdr3_aa: CASSPGTGGANVLTF
cdr3_nt: TGTGCCAGCAGCCCCGGGACGGGAGGGGCCAACGTCCTGACTTTC
v_call: TRBV14
j_call: TRBJ2-6
clone_size: NA
d_call: NA

cdr3_aa: CSARDKARYEQYF
cdr3_nt: TGCAGTGCTAGAGATAAGGCGCGCTACGAGCAGTACTTC
v_call: TRBV20-1
j_call: TRBJ2-7
clone_size: many
d_call: NA

cdr3_aa: CASSSTPGLAGGQNEQLF
cdr3_nt: TGTGCCAGCAGTTCGACTCCGGGACTAGCGGGAGGTCAGAATGAGCAGCTCTTC
v_call: TRBV12-3/TRBV12-4
j_call: TRBJ2-1
clone_size: NA
d_call: TRBD2

cdr3_aa: CASTWTGAYEQYF
cdr3_nt: TGTGCCAGCACCTGGACAGGGGCCTACGAGCAGTACTTC
v_call: TRBV7-8
j_call: TRBJ2-7
clone_size: many
d_call: TRBD1

cdr3_aa: CNASGSSGSFQETQYF
cdr3_nt: TGCAATGCTAGTGGGTCTAGCGGGAGTTTCCAAGAGACCCAGTACTTC
v_call: TRBV20-1
j_call: TRBJ2-5
clone_size: few
d_call: TRBD2

cdr3_aa: CASADRGLEAFF
cdr3_nt: TGTGCCAGCGCCGACAGGGGGCTTGAAGCTTTCTTT
v_call: TRBV2
j_call: TRBJ1-1
clone_size: few
d_call: TRBD1

cdr3_aa: CASSLRTGDEKLFF
cdr3_nt: TGTGCCAGCAGCCTGAGGACAGGGGATGAAAAACTGTTTTTT
v_call: TRBV7-2
j_call: TRBJ1-4
clone_size: many
d_call: TRBD1